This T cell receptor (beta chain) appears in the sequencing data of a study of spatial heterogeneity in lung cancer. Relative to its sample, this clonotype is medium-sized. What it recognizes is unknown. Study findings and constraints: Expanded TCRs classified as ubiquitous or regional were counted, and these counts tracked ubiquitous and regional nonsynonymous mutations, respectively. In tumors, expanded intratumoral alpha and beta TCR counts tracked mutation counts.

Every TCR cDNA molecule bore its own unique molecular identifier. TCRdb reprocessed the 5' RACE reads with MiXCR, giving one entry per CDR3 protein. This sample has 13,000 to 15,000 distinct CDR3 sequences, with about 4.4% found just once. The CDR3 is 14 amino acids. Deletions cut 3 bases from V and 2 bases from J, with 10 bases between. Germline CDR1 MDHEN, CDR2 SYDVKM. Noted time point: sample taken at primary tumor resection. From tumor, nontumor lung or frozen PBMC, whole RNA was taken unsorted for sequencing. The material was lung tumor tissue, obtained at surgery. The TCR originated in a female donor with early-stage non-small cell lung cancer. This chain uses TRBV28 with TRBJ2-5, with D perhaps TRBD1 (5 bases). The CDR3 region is CASSFWGSQETQYF. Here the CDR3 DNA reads TGTGCCAGCAGTTTTTGGGGCTCTCAAGAGACCCAGTACTTC.